This is a list of T cell receptor beta chains from one sample in a study of blood T cells in healthy people across ages. TCRdb re-derived calls from the 5' RACE reads in MiXCR, one entry per CDR3 protein. Of 850,000 to 1,000,000 distinct CDR3 sequences listed, about 44% are singletons. Sequencing input: blood. The source is a man under 40 in good health. CDR3s include the opening cysteine and the closing phenylalanine or tryptophan. D genes are given only for firm matches. Size tells how often a clone was seen (once, few, many) or the class of an expanded clone, and some rows leave it out.

CDR3 | DNA | D | size | J | V
CASSTITGANTEAFF | TGTGCCAGCAGCACAATTACAGGGGCGAACACTGAAGCTTTCTTT | TRBD1 | few | TRBJ1-1 | TRBV7-2
CASSATTTNEKLFF | TGCGCCAGCAGCGCGACAACAACTAATGAAAAACTGTTTTTT | NA | few | TRBJ1-4 | TRBV5-1
CASSFDRGRGYTF | TGCGCCAGCAGCTTTGACAGGGGTCGGGGCTACACCTTC | TRBD1 | NA | TRBJ1-2 | TRBV5-1
CASSDTASYEQYF | TGTGCCAGCAGTGATACAGCTTCCTACGAGCAGTACTTC | NA | few | TRBJ2-7 | TRBV25-1
CATSGGAGQFF | TGTGCCACCAGTGGGGGGGCGGGGCAGTTCTTC | NA | NA | TRBJ2-1 | TRBV24-1
CASRSQGLANTGELFF | TGTGCCAGCAGATCGCAGGGCCTCGCGAACACCGGGGAGCTGTTTTTT | NA | NA | TRBJ2-2 | TRBV28
CASRPTGGDQPQHF | TGTGCCAGCAGGCCGACAGGCGGGGATCAGCCCCAGCATTTT | NA | NA | TRBJ1-5 | TRBV6-6
CASSLSLERYEQYF | TGTGCCAGCAGTTTATCCCTCGAAAGGTACGAGCAGTACTTC | NA | NA | TRBJ2-7 | TRBV27
CASSEAAGGATDTQYF | TGTGCCAGCAGTGAAGCGGCCGGGGGGGCCACAGATACGCAGTATTTT | TRBD2 | NA | TRBJ2-3 | TRBV6-1
CAIRRGQWFYNEQFF | TGTGCCATCAGACGGGGACAGTGGTTTTACAATGAGCAGTTCTTC | TRBD1 | NA | TRBJ2-1 | TRBV10-3
CASQGGGQGGETQYF | TGCGCCAGCCAAGGTGGCGGACAGGGCGGAGAGACCCAGTACTTC | TRBD1 | NA | TRBJ2-5 | TRBV4-1
CSAIKRQINQPQHF | TGCAGTGCGATCAAGCGGCAGATAAATCAGCCCCAGCATTTT | NA | NA | TRBJ1-5 | TRBV20-1
CASSLARPDPAFGKLFF | TGTGCCAGCAGCTTAGCGCGTCCGGACCCCGCCTTTGGAAAACTGTTTTTT | NA | NA | TRBJ1-4 | TRBV7-9
CASSRDRVDEQYF | TGTGCCAGCAGTAGGGACAGGGTCGACGAGCAGTACTTC | TRBD1 | NA | TRBJ2-7 | TRBV28
CRVYQGGGTEAFF | TGCAGGGTATATCAGGGTGGTGGCACTGAAGCTTTCTTT | NA | once | TRBJ1-1 | TRBV20-1
CASSPLPGTEQFF | TGTGCCAGCAGCCCCCTTCCGGGCACTGAGCAGTTCTTC | NA | NA | TRBJ2-1 | TRBV7-6
CASSLRQDTNTQYF | TGTGCCAGCAGCTTACGACAGGACACAAATACGCAGTATTTT | NA | NA | TRBJ2-3 | TRBV11-2
CTSSPRAGESYEQYF | TGTACCAGCAGCCCCCGGGCGGGGGAGTCCTACGAGCAGTACTTC | TRBD2 | once | TRBJ2-7 | TRBV7-2
CASSLARTVETQYF | TGTGCCAGCAGCTTAGCGCGGACGGTCGAGACCCAGTACTTC | NA | NA | TRBJ2-5 | TRBV7-2
CASSLVSSGGQETQYF | TGTGCCAGCAGCTTAGTTAGTAGCGGGGGCCAAGAGACCCAGTACTTC | TRBD2 | NA | TRBJ2-5 | TRBV7-6
CASSPNESPGTEAFF | TGCGCCAGCAGCCCCAACGAGAGCCCCGGCACTGAAGCTTTCTTT | NA | NA | TRBJ1-1 | TRBV4-1
CASSNRGGLHEQYF | TGTGCCAGCAGCAATCGGGGGGGCTTACACGAGCAGTACTTC | TRBD2 | few | TRBJ2-7 | TRBV7-2
CASRFWGQPQHF | TGTGCCAGCAGGTTCTGGGGGCAGCCCCAGCATTTT | NA | NA | TRBJ1-5 | TRBV12-3/TRBV12-4
CASSLERFTDTQYF | TGTGCCAGCAGCTTAGAGCGTTTCACAGATACGCAGTATTTT | NA | NA | TRBJ2-3 | TRBV11-2
CASRTPGDSYEQYF | TGTGCCAGCAGAACTCCGGGGGACTCCTACGAGCAGTACTTC | NA | NA | TRBJ2-7 | TRBV6-2/TRBV6-3
CAISDGGLAGKETQYF | TGTGCCATCAGTGACGGGGGGCTAGCGGGGAAAGAGACCCAGTACTTC | TRBD2 | NA | TRBJ2-5 | TRBV10-3
CASSPGRNSYEQYF | TGTGCCAGCAGCCCAGGGCGAAACAGTTACGAGCAGTACTTC | NA | many | TRBJ2-7 | TRBV12-3/TRBV12-4
CSARRQGSRNTEAFF | TGCAGTGCTAGACGACAGGGAAGTCGGAACACTGAAGCTTTCTTT | TRBD1 | NA | TRBJ1-1 | TRBV20-1
CASLRVALGTDTQYF | TGTGCCAGCCTTAGGGTGGCCCTCGGCACAGATACGCAGTATTTT | NA | NA | TRBJ2-3 | TRBV6-1
CASRTGHGELFF | TGTGCCAGCCGGACAGGGCACGGGGAGCTGTTTTTT | TRBD1 | NA | TRBJ2-2 | TRBV12-3/TRBV12-4
CASSLSRDGGGYTF | TGTGCCAGCAGTTTAAGCCGGGACGGCGGGGGCTACACCTTC | NA | NA | TRBJ1-2 | TRBV12-3/TRBV12-4
CASSVGLSSAYGYTF | TGCGCCAGCAGCGTGGGACTATCCAGTGCCTATGGCTACACCTTC | NA | NA | TRBJ1-2 | TRBV4-3
CASSIGLTDTQYF | TGCGCCAGCAGCATAGGACTCACAGATACGCAGTATTTT | NA | NA | TRBJ2-3 | TRBV5-1
CAWSFTTDTQYF | TGTGCCTGGAGTTTTACCACAGATACGCAGTATTTT | NA | NA | TRBJ2-3 | TRBV30
CASSFPGLSYNEQYF | TGTGCCAGCAGTTTCCCGGGACTCTCCTACAATGAGCAGTACTTC | NA | NA | TRBJ2-7 | TRBV6-2/TRBV6-3